The source of this T cell receptor beta chain is a study of blood T cell repertoires in COVID-19. Here immunoSEQ multiplex PCR was the method, and the copy in TCRdb shows in-frame clones only, minus some. The sample holds over 95,000 clones, less than 85% seen once. Germline lookup yields CDR1 SGHDN and CDR2 FVKESK. This CDR3 has 18 residues. Deletions cut 1 base from V and 5 bases from J, with 21 bases between. The chain combines TRBV14 with TRBJ2-4, with D possibly TRBD1 on 6 matching bases. The receptor comes from a human donor in a cohort sampled during active COVID-19. Sequenced input: peripheral blood. This chain's CDR3 is CASSQGVRGFDFENIQYF. The CDR3 DNA follows: TGTGCCAGCAGCCAAGGCGTGAGGGGGTTCGATTTCGAAAACATTCAGTACTTC.